This T cell receptor beta chain was identified during a study of control samples from healthy donors and cancer patients. Data came from immunoSEQ multiplex PCR; TCRdb stores just in-frame clones and leaves some out. The repertoire holds 250,000 to 300,000 clones, with approximately 80% as singletons. This sequence originates from a woman in her sixties with lung cancer. The sequenced sample consisted of PBMCs.

This CDR3 reads CASRSGLETQYF. CDR3 coding DNA: TGTGCCAGCAGAAGCGGGCTAGAGACCCAGTACTTC. J is TRBJ2-5 and V is TRBV7-2; D is possibly TRBD2 (6 bases). Per germline, CDR1 SGHTA and CDR2 FQGNSA. The CDR3 length is 12 residues. Trimming stripped 6 bases from V and 4 bases from J, with 9 bases between.